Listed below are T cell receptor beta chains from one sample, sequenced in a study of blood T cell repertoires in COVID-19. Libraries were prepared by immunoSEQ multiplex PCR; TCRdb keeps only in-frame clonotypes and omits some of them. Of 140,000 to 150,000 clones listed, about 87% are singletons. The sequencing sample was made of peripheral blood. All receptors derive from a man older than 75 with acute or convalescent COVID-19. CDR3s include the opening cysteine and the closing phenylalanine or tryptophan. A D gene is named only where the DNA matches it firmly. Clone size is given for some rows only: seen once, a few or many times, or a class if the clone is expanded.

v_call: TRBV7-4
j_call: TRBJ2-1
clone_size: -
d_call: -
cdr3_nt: TGTGCCAGCAGCTGTAGAGGAACCTCCTACAATGAGCAGTTCTTC
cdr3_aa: CASSCRGTSYNEQFF

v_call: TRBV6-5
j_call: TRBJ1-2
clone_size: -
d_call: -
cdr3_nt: TGTGCCAGCAGTCCCTGGACAGCCCGGAGCTATGGCTACACCTTC
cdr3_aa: CASSPWTARSYGYTF

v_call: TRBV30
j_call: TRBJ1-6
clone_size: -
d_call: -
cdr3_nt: TGTGCCTATGAGGCCTTTGGGAGCTCACCCCTCCACTTT
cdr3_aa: CAYEAFGSSPLHF

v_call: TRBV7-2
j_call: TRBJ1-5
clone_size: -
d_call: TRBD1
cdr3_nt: TGTGCCAGCAGCAGAAGGGCCGGGACAGGCTATCAGCCCCAGCATTTT
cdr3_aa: CASSRRAGTGYQPQHF

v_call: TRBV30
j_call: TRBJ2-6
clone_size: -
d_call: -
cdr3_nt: TGTGCCTGGACTCTCTCTGGGGCCAACGTCCTGACTTTC
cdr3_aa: CAWTLSGANVLTF

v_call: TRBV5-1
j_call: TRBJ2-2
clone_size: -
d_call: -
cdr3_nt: TGCGCCAGCAGCTCGGTTTGGGCAGCCACCGGGGAGCTGTTTTTT
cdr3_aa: CASSSVWAATGELFF

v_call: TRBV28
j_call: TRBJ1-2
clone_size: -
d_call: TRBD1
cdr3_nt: TGTGCCAGCGCCGGGACAGGGAGAGACTCTAACTATGGCTACACCTTC
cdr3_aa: CASAGTGRDSNYGYTF

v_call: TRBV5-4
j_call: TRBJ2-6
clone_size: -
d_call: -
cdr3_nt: TGTGCCAGCAGCTTATCCAACTCTGGGGCCAACGTCCTGACTTTC
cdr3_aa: CASSLSNSGANVLTF

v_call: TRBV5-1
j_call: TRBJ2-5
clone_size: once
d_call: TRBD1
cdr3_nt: TGCGCCAGCACCTCCGGGACAGGGATGCTAGAGACCCAGTACTTC
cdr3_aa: CASTSGTGMLETQYF

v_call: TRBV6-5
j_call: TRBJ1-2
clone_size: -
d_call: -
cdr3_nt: TGTGCCAGCAGCCAGGGAAGACAGTATTATGGCTACACCTTC
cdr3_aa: CASSQGRQYYGYTF

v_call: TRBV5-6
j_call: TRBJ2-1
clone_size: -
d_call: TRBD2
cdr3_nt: TGTGCCAGCAGCCCGGGACTAGCGGGGAGCTCCTACAATGAGCAGTTCTTC
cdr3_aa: CASSPGLAGSSYNEQFF

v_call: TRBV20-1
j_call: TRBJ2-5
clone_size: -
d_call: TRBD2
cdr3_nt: TGCAGTGCTAGTTGGGGGACTAGCGGGAGGAGGGGAGAGACCCAGTACTTC
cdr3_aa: CSASWGTSGRRGETQYF

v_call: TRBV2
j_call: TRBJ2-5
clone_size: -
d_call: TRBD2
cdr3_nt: TGTGCCAGCAGTTCCCTCCTAGCGGGAGGGTCCGAGACCCAGTACTTC
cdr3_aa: CASSSLLAGGSETQYF

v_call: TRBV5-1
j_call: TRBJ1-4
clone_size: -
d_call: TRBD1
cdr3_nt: TGCGCCAGCAGACCAACAGGGGGGGCTAATGAAAAACTGTTTTTT
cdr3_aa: CASRPTGGANEKLFF

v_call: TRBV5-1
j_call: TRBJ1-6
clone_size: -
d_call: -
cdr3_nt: TGCGCCAGCAGCTTGGGGGGGACGGAACAGGGATCACCCCTCCACTTT
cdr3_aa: CASSLGGTEQGSPLHF

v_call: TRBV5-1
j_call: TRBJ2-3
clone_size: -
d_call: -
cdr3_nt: TGCGCCAGCAACCCTGGTCGGGGTTACACAGATACGCAGTATTTT
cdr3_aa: CASNPGRGYTDTQYF

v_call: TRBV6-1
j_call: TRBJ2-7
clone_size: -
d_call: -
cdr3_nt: TGTGCCAGCAGTGAGAGAACAGCCTACGAGCAGTACTTC
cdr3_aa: CASSERTAYEQYF

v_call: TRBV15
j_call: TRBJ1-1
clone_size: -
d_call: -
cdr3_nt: TGTGCCACCAGCGAGGGATACACTGAAGCTTTCTTT
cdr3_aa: CATSEGYTEAFF

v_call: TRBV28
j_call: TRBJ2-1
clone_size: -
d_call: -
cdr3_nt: TGTGCCAGCAGTTTCTGGGACACTAACGGCTACAATGAGCAGTTCTTC
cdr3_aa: CASSFWDTNGYNEQFF

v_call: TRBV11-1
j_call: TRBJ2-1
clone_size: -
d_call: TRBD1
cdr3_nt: TGTGCCAGCAGCTTAGAGGCGGACAGGATCTACAATGAGCAGTTCTTC
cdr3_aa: CASSLEADRIYNEQFF

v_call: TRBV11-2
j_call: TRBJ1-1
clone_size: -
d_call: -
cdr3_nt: TGTGCCAGCAGCCCAGGTCTCGGGAACACTGAAGCTTTCTTT
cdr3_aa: CASSPGLGNTEAFF

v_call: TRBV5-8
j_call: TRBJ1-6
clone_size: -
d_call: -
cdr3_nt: TGTGCCAGCAGCTCTCGGACAGCTAATTCACCCCTCCACTTT
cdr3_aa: CASSSRTANSPLHF

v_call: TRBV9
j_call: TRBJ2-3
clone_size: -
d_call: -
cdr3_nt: TGTGCCAGCAGCGTAGCTTGGCGCACAGATACGCAGTATTTT
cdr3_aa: CASSVAWRTDTQYF

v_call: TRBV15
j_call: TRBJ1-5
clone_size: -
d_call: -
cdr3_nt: TGTGCCACCAGCAGAGATGGGGGCCAGTATAGCAATCAGCCCCAGCATTTT
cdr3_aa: CATSRDGGQYSNQPQHF

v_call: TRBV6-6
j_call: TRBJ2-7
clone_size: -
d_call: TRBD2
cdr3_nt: TGTGCCAGCAGGTCCCCAGCGGGAGGGCCCAAGGCCGAGCAGTACTTC
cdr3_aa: CASRSPAGGPKAEQYF

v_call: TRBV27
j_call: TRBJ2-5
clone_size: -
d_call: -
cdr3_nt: TGTGCCAGCAGCCAATGGGGGCGGGAGACCCAGTACTTC
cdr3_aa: CASSQWGRETQYF

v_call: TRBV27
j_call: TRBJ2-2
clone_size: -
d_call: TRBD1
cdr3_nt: TGTGCCAGCAGTCCCAGGGGGCGAGACACCGGGGAGCTGTTTTTT
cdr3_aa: CASSPRGRDTGELFF

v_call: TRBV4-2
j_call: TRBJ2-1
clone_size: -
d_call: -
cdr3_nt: TGTGCCAGCAGCCATTCGGAGAGCTCCTACAATGAGCAGTTCTTC
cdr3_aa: CASSHSESSYNEQFF

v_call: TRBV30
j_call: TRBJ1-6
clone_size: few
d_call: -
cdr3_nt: TGTGCCTGGACGCGGGCGGGATTTTACTCACCCCTCCACTTT
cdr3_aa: CAWTRAGFYSPLHF

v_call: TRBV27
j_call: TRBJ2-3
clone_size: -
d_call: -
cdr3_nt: TGTGCCAGTACCACGATCGGAGATACGCAGTATTTT
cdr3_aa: CASTTIGDTQYF

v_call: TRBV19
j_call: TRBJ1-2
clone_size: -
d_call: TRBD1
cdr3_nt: TGTGCCAGTAGTATAGACGCCACCGGGACAGCAAACTTCTATGGCTACACCTTC
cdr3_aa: CASSIDATGTANFYGYTF

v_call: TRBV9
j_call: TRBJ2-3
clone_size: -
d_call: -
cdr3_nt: TGTGCCAGCAGCCCGGGGGGCCCTACGCAGTATTTT
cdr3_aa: CASSPGGPTQYF

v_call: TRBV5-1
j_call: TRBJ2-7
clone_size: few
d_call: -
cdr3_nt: TGCGCCAGCAGCTTAGGGGTCAACTCCTACGAGCAGTACTTC
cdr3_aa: CASSLGVNSYEQYF

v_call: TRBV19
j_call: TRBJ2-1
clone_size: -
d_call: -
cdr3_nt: TGTGCCAGTAGTATGTGGCAGGGGATAGCCAATGAGCAGTTCTTC
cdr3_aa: CASSMWQGIANEQFF

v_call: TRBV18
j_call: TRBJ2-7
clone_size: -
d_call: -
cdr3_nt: TGTGCCAGCTCACCACATCCGGGCTACGAGCAGTACTTC
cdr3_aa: CASSPHPGYEQYF

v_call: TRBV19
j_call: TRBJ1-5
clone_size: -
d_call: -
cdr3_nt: TGTGCCAGTAGTATAATGAGGGCGGGAAATCAGCCCCAGCATTTT
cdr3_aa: CASSIMRAGNQPQHF

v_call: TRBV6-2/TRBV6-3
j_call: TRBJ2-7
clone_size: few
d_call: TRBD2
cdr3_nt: TGTGCCAGCAGTTACTCTCCGGGACTAGCAACCTACGAGCAGTACTTC
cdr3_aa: CASSYSPGLATYEQYF